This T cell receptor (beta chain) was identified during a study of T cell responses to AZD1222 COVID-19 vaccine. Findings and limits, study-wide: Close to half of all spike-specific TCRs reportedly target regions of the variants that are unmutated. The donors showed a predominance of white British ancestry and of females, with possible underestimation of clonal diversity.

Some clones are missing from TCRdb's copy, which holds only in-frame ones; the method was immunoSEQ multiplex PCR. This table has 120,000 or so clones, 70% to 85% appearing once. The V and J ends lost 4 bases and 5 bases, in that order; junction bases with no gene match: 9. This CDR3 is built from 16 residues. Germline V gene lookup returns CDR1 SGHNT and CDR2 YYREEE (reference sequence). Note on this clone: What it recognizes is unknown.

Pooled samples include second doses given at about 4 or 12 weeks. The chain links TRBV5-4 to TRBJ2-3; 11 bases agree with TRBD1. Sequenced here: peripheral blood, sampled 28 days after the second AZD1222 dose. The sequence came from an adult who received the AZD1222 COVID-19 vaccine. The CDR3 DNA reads TGTGCCAGCAGCCCGTCCGGGACAGGGGGGGGAGATACGCAGTATTTT. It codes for CASSPSGTGGGDTQYF.